A selection of T cell receptor beta chains follows, all from one sample in a study of blood T cell repertoires in COVID-19. The table came from immunoSEQ multiplex PCR; TCRdb's copy has only in-frame clones and leaves some out. The sample lists about 92,000 clones; around 80% were seen once. The source material was peripheral blood. These TCRs come from a man aged 50 or older who had recovered from COVID-19. Each CDR3 is given without its conserved first and last residue. Expanded clones are given a class, and other clones once, few, many or no size at all.

v_gene	abundance	j_gene	CDR3aa
TRBV5-1	-	TRBJ2-3	ASSTLPGADTQY
TRBV5-4	-	TRBJ2-3	ASSLDNSPQY
TRBV30	-	TRBJ1-5	AWSTGQYSNQPQH
TRBV6-1	few	TRBJ2-1	ASSEGSGRATF
TRBV6-2/TRBV6-3	-	TRBJ1-2	ASSPPGTGAPRYGYT
TRBV18	once	TRBJ1-1	ASSPAGQEAF
TRBV28	-	TRBJ1-6	ASSAPNNSPLH
TRBV6-5	-	TRBJ2-2	ASSPRGSTGELF
TRBV5-3	-	TRBJ1-2	ARSLAKGQGQGDYGYT
TRBV7-6	-	TRBJ2-2	ASSPPPSNTGELF
TRBV29-1	-	TRBJ1-1	SLQVLNTEAF
TRBV7-9	-	TRBJ2-3	ASGASGGTDTQY
TRBV25-1	-	TRBJ1-1	ASSDGGQVTEAF
TRBV7-9	-	TRBJ2-1	ASSPTSGETYNEQF
TRBV6-5	-	TRBJ1-1	ASSPRWKEAEAF
TRBV7-6	-	TRBJ2-5	ASSWGNRGFRETQY
TRBV28	-	TRBJ1-5	ASSLLSGLQPQH
TRBV5-6	once	TRBJ2-5	ASSLVHETQY
TRBV6-4	few	TRBJ2-2	ASSDRGHTGELF
TRBV3-1/TRBV3-2	-	TRBJ1-1	ASSQVGGISEAF
TRBV2	-	TRBJ1-2	ASSGRRGWYGYT
TRBV6-1	few	TRBJ1-6	ASSEAAASPLH
TRBV6-5	-	TRBJ1-2	ASRDHRGYT
TRBV19	-	TRBJ1-2	ASSTETGYGYT
TRBV29-1	-	TRBJ2-1	SGGLSGGSYNEQF
TRBV7-2	few	TRBJ1-6	ASSLEAGRPLH
TRBV6-1	-	TRBJ2-3	ASSEKRLQGFTDTQY